This entry features one T cell receptor (beta chain) sequence. The sample comes from a study of blood T cell repertoires in COVID-19. Study-wide context: Recovered status in Cohort 3 required two negative PCRs, clearance, or symptom resolution.

The V gene's germline CDR1 is LNHDA and CDR2 SQIVND (reference sequence). V shed 10 bases and J shed 4 bases, with 19 bases lying between them. This CDR3 contains 14 residues. TCRdb's table, derived via immunoSEQ multiplex PCR, lists solely in-frame clones and lacks some. The sample yields under 200,000 clones, around 79% seen once. Those who participated ranged in age from roughly 18 to 89 years and resided in about two dozen US areas. The sequenced material came from PBMCs or T cells enriched from blood (not recorded which). This chain connects TRBV19 to TRBJ1-1, with D perhaps TRBD1 (5 bases). The receptor was derived from a woman between 65 and 79 years old in a cohort exposed to, infected with or recovered from COVID-19 (not recorded which). CDR3 sequence: CATLPLGGSTEAFF. DNA of the CDR3: TGTGCCACCCTCCCCCTCGGGGGAAGCACTGAAGCTTTCTTT.